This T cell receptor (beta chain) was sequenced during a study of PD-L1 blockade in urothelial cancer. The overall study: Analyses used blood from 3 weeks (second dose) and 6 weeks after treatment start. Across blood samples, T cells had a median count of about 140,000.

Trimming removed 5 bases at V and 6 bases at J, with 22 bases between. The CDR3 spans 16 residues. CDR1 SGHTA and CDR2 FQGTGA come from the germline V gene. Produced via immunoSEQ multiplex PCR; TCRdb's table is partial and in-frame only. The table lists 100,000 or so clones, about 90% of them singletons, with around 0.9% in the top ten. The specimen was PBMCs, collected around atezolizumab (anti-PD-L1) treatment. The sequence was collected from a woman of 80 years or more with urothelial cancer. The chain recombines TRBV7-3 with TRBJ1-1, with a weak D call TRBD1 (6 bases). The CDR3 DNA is TGTGCCAGCAGCCTCAACCGGGGGGCCGCGTTTCCTGAAGCTTTCTTT. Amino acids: CASSLNRGAAFPEAFF.